This is a list of T cell receptor beta chains from one sample in a study of T cell repertoires in cytomegalovirus infection. No antigen has been assigned to these receptors. TCRdb re-called the reads through MiXCR, storing one row per CDR3 protein. The sample lists about 770,000 distinct CDR3 sequences; 25% to 30% were seen once. The input for sequencing was cultured CD8+ T cells from PBMCs, taken from culture after CMV antigen stimulation. The receptors here all came from a human donor in good health (CMV status not recorded). Some clones in this sample may be carry-over from other donors' samples. Each CDR3 is given with its conserved first and last residue. The D gene is left open where the match is weak. A row's size may be missing; if present it is once, few, many or a size class.

TRBJ2-5 TRBV5-4 TRBD1 - TGTGCCAGCAGCTCAGACAGGGGCGGAGGGGAGACCCAGTACTTC CASSSDRGGGETQYF
TRBJ2-7 TRBV20-1 TRBD2 - TGCAGTGCTAGCACGGGGGGGCCCCACGAGCAGTACTTC CSASTGGPHEQYF
TRBJ1-2 TRBV27 TRBD1 - TGTGCCAGCAGTTTTGGGACAGGGAACTATGGCTACACCTTC CASSFGTGNYGYTF
TRBJ2-5 TRBV19 TRBD1 - TGTGCCAGTAGTATAGATCTGATGACAGGGGAGACCCAGTACTTC CASSIDLMTGETQYF
TRBJ2-5 TRBV12-3/TRBV12-4 - - TGTGCCAGCAGTACTTGGGACCTCCAAGAGACCCAGTACTTC CASSTWDLQETQYF
TRBJ2-5 TRBV12-3/TRBV12-4 - few TGTGCCAGCAACCCTCAGGGTGAAGAGACCCAGTACTTC CASNPQGEETQYF
TRBJ1-1 TRBV19 - many TGTGCCAGTAGTCCCCGACCTGGGAGGTGGAACACTGAAGCTTTCTTT CASSPRPGRWNTEAFF
TRBJ2-2 TRBV5-1 TRBD1 - TGCGCCAGCAGCTGGTTGGACAGGGGTAGCACCGGGGAGCTGTTTTTT CASSWLDRGSTGELFF
TRBJ2-7 TRBV7-8 - many TGTGCCAGCAGACTAGAAAGGGGCTCAACCTACGAGCAGTACTTC CASRLERGSTYEQYF
TRBJ1-2 TRBV19 - - TGTGCCAGTACCCACAGGGACTATGGCTACACCTTC CASTHRDYGYTF
TRBJ2-1 TRBV5-4 TRBD2 few TGTGCCACTCTAGCGGGGGACTACAATGAGCAGTTCTTC CATLAGDYNEQFF
TRBJ2-3 TRBV7-9 - - TGTGCCAGCAGCTTAGATGACTTCGGAGCGGGCCCCACAGATACGCAGTATTTT CASSLDDFGAGPTDTQYF
TRBJ1-2 TRBV6-5 - - TGTGCCAGCAGTTACGAGGGGCTCGGCTACACCTTC CASSYEGLGYTF
TRBJ2-3 TRBV27 - many TGTGCCAGCAGTTTATCGCGGGGACACACAGATACGCAGTATTTT CASSLSRGHTDTQYF
TRBJ2-2 TRBV5-6 - many TGTGCCAGCAGCTCCGGGGCCACCGGGGAGCTGTTTTTT CASSSGATGELFF
TRBJ1-6 TRBV5-5 - - TGTGCCAGCAGCCCGGCGACACCTACCAATTCACCCCTCCACTTT CASSPATPTNSPLHF
TRBJ2-1 TRBV27 - - TGTGCCAGCAGTGCAGGGATAGGACGATTGTACAATGAGCAGTTCTTC CASSAGIGRLYNEQFF
TRBJ1-1 TRBV6-2/TRBV6-3 TRBD1 few TGTGCCAGCACTTGGTCAGGGGGCGCGAGTACTGAAGCTTTCTTT CASTWSGGASTEAFF
TRBJ1-2 TRBV6-5 - few TGTGCCAGCAGCTTTGGGACACTCGGAGGCTACACCTTC CASSFGTLGGYTF
TRBJ1-1 TRBV25-1 - - TGTGCCAGCGGGGCATTTCCTGAAGCTTTCTTT CASGAFPEAFF
TRBJ2-1 TRBV19 TRBD2 - TGTGCCAGTAGTACCACGGGGCGGGGGGGTGTTGGTGAGCAGTTCTTC CASSTTGRGGVGEQFF
TRBJ2-1 TRBV19 TRBD1 few TGTGCCAGTAGTATACCCCCAGACAGGGAGATTTACAATGAGCAGTTCTTC CASSIPPDREIYNEQFF
TRBJ2-7 TRBV6-8 - - TGTGCCAGCAGTTCGGACAGCCTCCCCTACGAGCAGTACTTC CASSSDSLPYEQYF
TRBJ2-5 TRBV7-2 - few TGTGCCAGCAGCTTGAACAGGTTTGGAGAGACCCAGTACTTC CASSLNRFGETQYF
TRBJ2-3 TRBV4-2 TRBD2 - TGTGCCAGCAGCCAAGGAGATTCACTAGCGGGGGGGCGGGGCACAGATACGCAGTATTTT CASSQGDSLAGGRGTDTQYF